This TCR beta chain was profiled in a study of human T cells and chemical hapten exposure. Time point noted: pre-sensitization, week 0. Described treatment: therapeutic diphenylcyclopropenone sensitization with weekly scalp DPC. RNA extraction used unfractionated whole blood as the source of total RNA. TCRdb recomputed calls from the RACE reads with MiXCR, one row per CDR3 protein. The sample includes tens of thousands of distinct CDR3 sequences, 9.5% to 10% seen only once; the top ten take about 9.6%. Germline V lookup: CDR1 LGHDT, CDR2 YNNKEL (reference sequence). V was clipped by 3 bases and J by 2 bases; unmatched bases: 6. The CDR3 contains 16 residues.

The receptor comes from a woman younger than 45 with alopecia areata. Some clones in this sample may be carry-over from other donors' samples. This specimen consisted of whole blood, obtained in connection with sensitization to the hapten diphenylcyclopropenone (DPC). V usage is TRBV3-1 and J usage is TRBJ2-5; 10 bases agree with TRBD2. The CDR3 protein is CASSHYRAGGQETQYF. Here the CDR3 DNA reads TGTGCCAGCAGCCACTACCGAGCGGGGGGGCAAGAGACCCAGTACTTC.